The clone carrying this T cell receptor beta chain occurred a few times. Its antigen is not known. Expressed TCRB transcripts got sequenced, as all isolated RNA was reverse transcribed. The repertoire was sequenced with immunoSEQ multiplex PCR; TCRdb's copy has only in-frame clones and lacks some. The repertoire holds hundreds of thousands of clones, about 16% seen once, with about 0.086% in the top ten. This specimen belongs to a study of beta chain features in type 1 diabetes. Points from the study as a whole: A possible short-template PCR bias applies equally to patients and controls.

Germline trimming cut 6 bases from V and 1 base from J; bases unmatched to any gene: 7. The germline CDR1 and CDR2 sequences are KGHSH and LQKENI. The length of the CDR3 is 15 residues. The sample taken for sequencing was naive CD4+ T cells from blood. V usage is TRBV18 and J usage is TRBJ2-7, with 9 bases matching TRBD1. The sequence was collected from a man aged 18-30 years in good health. CDR3: CASSGPGQGSYEQYF. The DNA of the CDR3 is TGTGCCAGCTCTGGGCCGGGACAGGGTTCCTACGAGCAGTACTTC.